This T cell receptor (beta chain) was sequenced during a study of technical replicates of blood from several donors. Profiling relied on immunoSEQ multiplex PCR, and the TCRdb table lists in-frame clones only, not all of them. The sample consists of fewer than 90,000 clones, around 94% of them appearing once. The V end was cut by 2 bases, the J end by 4 bases, with 11 bases between. The CDR3 sequence is 14 residues long. Germline CDR1 and CDR2: LNHDA and SQIVND (reference sequence). The source material was T cells isolated from PBMCs. The receptor was isolated from a human donor in good health. The chain joins TRBV19 to TRBJ2-5, with a weak D call TRBD2 (5 bases). CDR3 sequence: CASSIYRAGETQYF. CDR3 coding DNA: TGTGCCAGTAGTATATATAGGGCGGGAGAGACCCAGTACTTC.